These 5 T cell receptor beta chains were sequenced from one sample in a study of blood T cell repertoires in COVID-19. Profiled with immunoSEQ multiplex PCR; TCRdb holds only in-frame clones, not every one. The sample includes over 200,000 clones, 80% to 90% of them seen just once. Sequencing input: PBMCs or T cells enriched from blood (not recorded which). These receptors originate from a man aged 40-49 years who had recovered from COVID-19.

The genes are TRBV11-2 and TRBJ2-2, with D possibly matching TRBD1 (5 bases). Trimming stripped 5 bases from V and 4 bases from J, with 14 bases between. Germline CDR1 SGHAT, CDR2 FQNNGV. The CDR3 consists of 15 residues. In DNA form, the CDR3 reads TGTGCCAGCAGCCTCGTGGGGCAGGGCACCGGGGAGCTGTTTTTT. It codes for CASSLVGQGTGELFF.

V usage is TRBV12-3 or TRBV12-4 and J usage is TRBJ2-3; the D gene is possibly TRBD1 (5 bases). The V end was cut by 1 base, the J end by 4 bases, with 6 bases between. The CDR3 runs 13 residues. CDR3 sequence: CASSLVRADTQYF. CDR3 nucleotide sequence: TGTGCCAGCAGTTTAGTCAGGGCAGATACGCAGTATTTT.

The V and J genes are TRBV5-4 and TRBJ2-6; 10 bases are shared with TRBD1. The CDR3 is made up of 19 amino acids. V dropped 4 bases and J dropped 0; count of bases not matched to a gene: 10. Per germline, CDR1 SGHNT and CDR2 YYREEE (reference sequence). The CDR3 bases are TGTGCCAGCAGCGCGGACAGGGGGAGCCCCCTCTCTGGGGCCAACGTCCTGACTTTC. It specifies CASSADRGSPLSGANVLTF.

The chain is built from TRBV2 and TRBJ1-4; 9 positions agree with TRBD1. Trimming cost V 7 bases and J 5 bases; bases outside gene matches: 8. CDR1 is SNHLY and CDR2 is FYNNEI in the germline V gene. This CDR3 contains 15 residues. CDR3 nucleotides: TGTGCCAGCAACACCGGGACAGGGTGGAATGAAAAACTGTTTTTT. Its protein is CASNTGTGWNEKLFF.

The J gene is TRBJ1-6, the V gene TRBV27, with TRBD1 identical over 8 bases. J gave up 3 bases and V 5 bases, and 3 bases lay outside the gene matches. From germline, CDR1 is MNHEY and CDR2 SMNVEV (reference sequence). The CDR3 extends over 15 amino acids. The CDR3 coding sequence is TGTGCCAGCAGTCCAGACAGGGGCTATAATTCACCCCTCCACTTT. Translating gives CASSPDRGYNSPLHF.